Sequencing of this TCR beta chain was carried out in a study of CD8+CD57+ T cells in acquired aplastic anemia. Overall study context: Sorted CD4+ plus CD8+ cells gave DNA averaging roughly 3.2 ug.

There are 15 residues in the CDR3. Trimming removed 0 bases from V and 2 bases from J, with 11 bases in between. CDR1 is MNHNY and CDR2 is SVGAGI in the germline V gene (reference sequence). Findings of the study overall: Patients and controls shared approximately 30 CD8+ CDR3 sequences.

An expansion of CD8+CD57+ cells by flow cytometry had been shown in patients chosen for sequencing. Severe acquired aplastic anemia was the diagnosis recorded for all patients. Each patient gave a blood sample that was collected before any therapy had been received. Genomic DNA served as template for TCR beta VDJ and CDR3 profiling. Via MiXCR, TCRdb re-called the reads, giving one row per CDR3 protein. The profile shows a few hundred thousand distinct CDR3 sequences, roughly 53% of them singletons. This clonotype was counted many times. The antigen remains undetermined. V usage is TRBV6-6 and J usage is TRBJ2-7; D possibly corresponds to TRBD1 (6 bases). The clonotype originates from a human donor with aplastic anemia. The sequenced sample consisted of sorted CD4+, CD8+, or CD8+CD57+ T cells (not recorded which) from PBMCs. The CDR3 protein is CASSYSRQAAYEQYF. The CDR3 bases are TGTGCCAGCAGTTACTCCCGACAGGCCGCCTACGAGCAGTACTTC.